This T cell receptor (beta chain) was recorded in a study of naive CD8 T cells in extremely preterm neonates (dated by TCRdb to the late 2010s). About the study as a whole: The abstract gives the adult participants' age range as 25-50 years, whereas the methods give 20-50 years. TCRbeta CDR3 repertoires of sorted naive CD8+ T cells were compared across four age groups: extremely preterm neonates, term neonates, young children and adults. Points the paper makes about the study in general: Compared with the older groups, preterm CDR3s were shorter and closer to germline, carrying fewer N additions and showing less junctional trimming. Preterm neonates shared more CDR3 nucleotide sequences (roughly 2.7%) than term neonates (roughly 0.4%), young children (roughly 0.03%) and adults (around 0.01%). Prospective longitudinal studies of preterm and term neonates were called for by the authors so that T cell development could be tracked within individuals. A small sample size and variable productive template counts among preterm samples were noted by the authors as limitations. Preterm neonates had significantly lower iChao1 richness than all other age groups (p < 0.05) and an even clone distribution, indicating a less rich repertoire.

A two-step, bias-controlled multiplex PCR was used to amplify TCRbeta CDR3 regions from genomic DNA. Primers specific for every TRBV and TRBJ gene segment were used in the multiplex PCR. The immunoSEQ Assay was used to generate TCRbeta repertoire data. On the study's bioinformatics: To merge closely related sequences, reads went through filtering and clustering using a relative-frequency ratio and a modified nearest-neighbor algorithm. IMGT annotation was followed for the assignment of V, D and J genes to CDR3 sequences. Template counts were normalized for PCR amplification bias and quantified against synthetic TCR CDR3 analog sequences. Only unique productive sequences, that is, in-frame CDR3 sequences lacking stop codons, were included in the analyses. Clonality, defined as 1 minus Pielou's evenness, and iChao1 richness were computed with the immunoSEQ Analyzer software. JMP was used for statistical testing, with Student's t-test or a non-parametric test applied depending on Shapiro-Wilk normality results. Drawn from immuneACCESS, this table holds only the in-frame rearrangements with V and J called that TCRdb kept. Clones are partly lost; checked studies trace under half to an unresolved V gene and leave the rest unexplained. The D gene and trimming were derived from the DNA, and the V and J assignments and clone size from that table. The table for this sample lists thousands of clones; approximately 97% of them were counted only once. The ten largest clones take up about 0.78% of the sample.

The peripheral blood donors were five healthy children aged about 16-60 months who were having elective routine surgery, plus five healthy nonsmoking adults. A FACSAria III cell sorter was used to sort live, Annexin V-negative naive CD8+ T cells (CD3+CD8+CD45RA+CCR7+). Each sample yielded roughly 19,000 to 100,000 sorted naive CD8+ T cells. Ficoll-Paque density gradient centrifugation was used to isolate mononuclear cells from diluted blood. Before sorting, mononuclear cells were cryopreserved in 10% DMSO plus 90% FBS and kept long term at -150 degrees C. Annexin V and antibodies against CD3, CD8, CCR7 and CD45RA were used to stain the thawed cells. Genomic DNA was extracted from snap-frozen sorted cell pellets with the DNeasy Blood and Tissue Kit. Deletion took 2 bases off V and 0 bases off J, with a span of 13 bases between the germline ends. For CDR1 and CDR2, the germline V gene lists MDHEN and SYDVKM. There are 16 amino acids in the CDR3, from cysteine to phenylalanine inclusive. This entry keeps only the CDR3 DNA: 48 bases, framed from base 1.

Details on this clone: The clone's antigen remains unknown. Qualities for individual bases were not recorded, and no much larger clone is one base off.

The clonotype was recovered from a human donor in good health. Recombination linked TRBV28 to TRBJ1-1, and TRBD1 may be the D gene, going by 5 matching bases. Sequencing was performed on naive CD8+ T cells from blood. CDR3 protein: CASSLAQTEMNTEAFF. At the DNA level, the sequence is TGTGCCAGCAGTTTAGCCCAGACAGAGATGAACACTGAAGCTTTCTTT.